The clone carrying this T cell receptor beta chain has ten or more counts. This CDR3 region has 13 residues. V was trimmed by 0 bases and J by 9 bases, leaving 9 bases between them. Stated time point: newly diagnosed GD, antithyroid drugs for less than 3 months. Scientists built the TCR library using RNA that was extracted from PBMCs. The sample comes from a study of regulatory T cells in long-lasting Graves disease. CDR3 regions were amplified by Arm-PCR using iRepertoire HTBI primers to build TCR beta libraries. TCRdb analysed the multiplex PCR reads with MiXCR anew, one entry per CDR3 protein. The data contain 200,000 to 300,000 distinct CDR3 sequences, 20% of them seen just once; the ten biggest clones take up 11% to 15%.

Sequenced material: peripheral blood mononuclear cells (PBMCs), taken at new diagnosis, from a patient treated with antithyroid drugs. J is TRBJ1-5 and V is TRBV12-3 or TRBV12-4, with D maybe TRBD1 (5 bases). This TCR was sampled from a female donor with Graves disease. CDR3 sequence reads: CASSLARQLPQHF. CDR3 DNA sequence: TGTGCCAGCAGTTTAGCGAGACAGCTGCCCCAGCATTTT.